These T cell receptor beta chains were read from a single sample in a study of CD8+ T cells in alopecia areata. Some clones are missing from TCRdb's copy, which holds only in-frame ones; the method was immunoSEQ multiplex PCR. The top ten clones hold approximately 1.4% of a sample with about 220,000 clones, less than 75% of them seen once. This specimen consisted of CD4+ T cells sorted from blood, obtained at week 4, from a patient treated with tofacitinib. The receptors derive from a human donor with alopecia areata. The CDR3 runs from the conserved cysteine through the conserved F or W. D genes are given only for firm matches. Expanded clones get a size class; other rows say once, few or many, or leave the size out.

abundance,j_gene,v_gene,d_gene,CDR3aa,CDR3nt
-,TRBJ2-7,TRBV7-8,TRBD2,CASSRRPLAGGRYEQYF,TGTGCCAGCAGCCGACGTCCGCTAGCGGGGGGCCGCTACGAGCAGTACTTC
few,TRBJ2-3,TRBV29-1,TRBD2,CSGKAGGPDTQYF,TGCAGCGGAAAAGCGGGGGGGCCGGATACGCAGTATTTT
few,TRBJ2-7,TRBV6-1,-,CASSGEKGQYF,TGTGCCAGCAGTGGGGAAAAAGGGCAGTACTTC
-,TRBJ1-2,TRBV7-2,TRBD1,CASSYDRDYGYTF,TGTGCCAGCAGCTATGACAGGGACTATGGCTACACCTTC
-,TRBJ1-5,TRBV15,-,CATRAGIATNSNQPQHF,TGTGCCACCAGGGCGGGGATAGCCACCAATAGCAATCAGCCCCAGCATTTT
-,TRBJ2-3,TRBV25-1,TRBD1,CASNPTGVSTDTQYF,TGTGCCAGCAACCCGACAGGGGTCAGCACAGATACGCAGTATTTT
-,TRBJ2-5,TRBV29-1,-,CSVGSRPVVQTQYF,TGCAGCGTTGGGTCGCGGCCGGTGGTGCAGACCCAGTACTTC
-,TRBJ2-6,TRBV9,-,CASSAQTTGTGANVLTF,TGTGCCAGCAGCGCGCAGACCACAGGGACTGGGGCCAACGTCCTGACTTTC
-,TRBJ2-5,TRBV19,-,CASSMTAGETQYF,TGTGCCAGTAGTATGACAGCCGGGGAGACCCAGTACTTC
few,TRBJ2-7,TRBV7-2,-,CASSYGGEQYF,TGTGCCAGCAGCTACGGGGGCGAGCAGTACTTC
-,TRBJ2-1,TRBV25-1,-,CASSGRANEQFF,TGTGCCAGCAGTGGAAGGGCCAATGAGCAGTTCTTC
-,TRBJ2-5,TRBV7-2,-,CASSSQETQYF,TGTGCCAGCAGCTCACAAGAGACCCAGTACTTC
-,TRBJ1-4,TRBV5-1,-,CASSLGPEEKLFF,TGCGCCAGCAGCTTGGGACCGGAGGAAAAACTGTTTTTT
once,TRBJ1-2,TRBV25-1,TRBD1,CASSHRDSYGYTF,TGTGCCAGCAGCCACCGGGACAGCTATGGCTACACCTTC
-,TRBJ2-5,TRBV4-3,TRBD1,CASSPGTGPETQYF,TGCGCCAGCAGCCCAGGGACAGGTCCGGAGACCCAGTACTTC
few,TRBJ1-2,TRBV10-3,-,CATGGRAPANYGYTF,TGTGCCACCGGTGGGAGGGCCCCAGCTAACTATGGCTACACCTTC
once,TRBJ1-5,TRBV6-1,TRBD1,CASKGQGLSNQPQHF,TGTGCCAGCAAGGGACAGGGGCTAAGCAATCAGCCCCAGCATTTT
-,TRBJ1-2,TRBV5-1,-,CASSLRADYGYTF,TGCGCCAGCAGCCTCAGGGCTGACTATGGCTACACCTTC
-,TRBJ2-1,TRBV25-1,TRBD2,CASSKASGLHEQFF,TGTGCCAGCAGTAAGGCTAGCGGGCTCCATGAGCAGTTCTTC
few,TRBJ2-1,TRBV4-1,TRBD1,CASSSTDRENNEQFF,TGCGCCAGCAGCTCGACGGACAGGGAAAACAATGAGCAGTTCTTC
-,TRBJ1-2,TRBV29-1,-,CSAGRSSNYGYTF,TGCAGCGCCGGACGGTCCTCTAACTATGGCTACACCTTC
-,TRBJ1-1,TRBV30,-,CAWSVLDTEAFF,TGTGCCTGGAGTGTACTAGACACTGAAGCTTTCTTT
many,TRBJ1-3,TRBV11-2,-,CASSDGSSGNTIYF,TGTGCCAGCAGCGACGGGAGCTCTGGAAACACCATATATTTT
-,TRBJ1-5,TRBV29-1,-,CSVGSRNQPQHF,TGCAGCGTTGGATCGAGGAATCAGCCCCAGCATTTT
many,TRBJ2-6,TRBV4-3,-,CASSQAWVTSGANVLTF,TGCGCCAGCAGCCAAGCTTGGGTAACCTCTGGGGCCAACGTCCTGACTTTC
-,TRBJ2-7,TRBV11-2,-,CASSPGTSSSYEQYF,TGTGCCAGCAGCCCGGGGACTTCGAGCTCCTACGAGCAGTACTTC
few,TRBJ2-4,TRBV30,TRBD2,CAWSHGLAGRGIIQYF,TGTGCCTGGAGCCATGGGCTAGCGGGGCGCGGGATCATTCAGTACTTC
few,TRBJ2-3,TRBV29-1,TRBD1,CSVGTVLTDTQYF,TGCAGCGTGGGGACAGTTCTCACAGATACGCAGTATTTT
-,TRBJ2-2,TRBV29-1,-,CSVDDLGGELFF,TGCAGCGTTGACGACCTAGGCGGGGAGCTGTTTTTT
few,TRBJ1-5,TRBV4-2,-,CASSQGGTGDTNQPQHF,TGTGCCAGCAGCCAAGGAGGAACAGGAGATACCAATCAGCCCCAGCATTTT
-,TRBJ1-2,TRBV29-1,-,CSALGLEQVYGYTF,TGCAGCGCGTTAGGGCTTGAACAGGTGTATGGCTACACCTTC
-,TRBJ2-2,TRBV18,-,CASSPMTGNTGELFF,TGTGCCAGCTCACCAATGACAGGGAACACCGGGGAGCTGTTTTTT
-,TRBJ2-2,TRBV9,-,CASSPDPWGTGELFF,TGTGCCAGCAGCCCAGATCCATGGGGCACCGGGGAGCTGTTTTTT
-,TRBJ2-7,TRBV7-8,TRBD1,CASSLSTNRDRAYEQYF,TGTGCCAGCAGCTTAAGCACTAACCGGGACAGAGCCTACGAGCAGTACTTC
-,TRBJ2-7,TRBV29-1,TRBD1,CSVPQGAGEQYF,TGCAGCGTCCCCCAGGGGGCTGGCGAGCAGTACTTC
-,TRBJ2-3,TRBV4-1,-,CASSQGELRTDTQYF,TGCGCCAGCAGCCAAGGGGAACTCCGCACAGATACGCAGTATTTT
few,TRBJ1-5,TRBV30,-,CAWSLSNQPQHF,TGTGCCTGGAGTCTGAGCAATCAGCCCCAGCATTTT
-,TRBJ2-5,TRBV5-1,TRBD1,CASSQSQGVETQYF,TGCGCCAGCAGCCAATCCCAGGGGGTAGAGACCCAGTACTTC
once,TRBJ2-5,TRBV5-6,-,CASSSQVGETQYF,TGTGCCAGCAGCTCACAGGTGGGAGAGACCCAGTACTTC
-,TRBJ2-2,TRBV6-5,-,CASSYREAGELFF,TGTGCCAGCAGTTATAGGGAAGCCGGGGAGCTGTTTTTT
many,TRBJ2-2,TRBV7-8,-,CASSLGSDTGELFF,TGTGCCAGCAGCTTAGGGTCTGACACCGGGGAGCTGTTTTTT
-,TRBJ1-2,TRBV5-8,-,CASSPGQGYTF,TGTGCCAGCAGCCCAGGGCAAGGCTACACCTTC
few,TRBJ2-2,TRBV14,TRBD2,CASSQDPLSGRKGELFF,TGTGCCAGCAGCCAAGATCCCCTTAGCGGGAGAAAGGGGGAGCTGTTTTTT
-,TRBJ1-1,TRBV30,-,CAWSLPGSNTEAFF,TGTGCCTGGAGCCTGCCAGGGTCGAACACTGAAGCTTTCTTT
once,TRBJ1-5,TRBV15,TRBD1,CATSRVTGQNQPQHF,TGTGCCACCAGCAGAGTGACAGGGCAAAATCAGCCCCAGCATTTT
-,TRBJ1-4,TRBV4-3,-,CASSQVVAGNEKLFF,TGCGCCAGCAGCCAAGTCGTGGCAGGGAATGAAAAACTGTTTTTT
-,TRBJ2-7,TRBV10-3,-,CAISESIPQWGSYEQYF,TGTGCCATCAGTGAGTCGATCCCACAATGGGGGTCCTACGAGCAGTACTTC
-,TRBJ2-3,TRBV9,TRBD1,CASRTSTGGATDTQYF,TGTGCCAGCAGAACATCAACAGGGGGCGCGACAGATACGCAGTATTTT
-,TRBJ1-2,TRBV10-2,-,CASSDSGLGGYTF,TGCGCCAGCAGTGACTCAGGGCTGGGGGGCTACACCTTC